This T cell receptor (beta chain) appears in the sequencing data of a study of shared clonotypes between healthy human individuals. Study outcomes and limitations: Rarefaction revealed incomplete sorted-subset sequencing despite large depth. Compared with clonotypes that all four donors shared, non-shared clonotypes had lower generation probabilities.

TCRdb's table, derived via immunoSEQ multiplex PCR, lists solely in-frame clones and lacks some. The table has approximately 740,000 clones, approximately 92% seen once. A word on this clone: Its antigen is not identified.

CD8 cells regarded as naive lacked CD45RO, were positively chosen for CCR7, and omitted terminally differentiated effector memory CD45RA+ cells. V shed 5 bases and J shed 0 bases, with 14 bases lying between them. CDR1 and CDR2 from the germline V gene are SEHNR and FQNEAQ (reference sequence). The CDR3 consists of 16 residues. Sequencing was performed on naive CD8+ T cells sorted from blood. The V gene is TRBV7-9, the J gene TRBJ2-1; D possibly corresponds to TRBD2 (5 bases). This clonotype was obtained from a man aged 25 to 45 in good health. In DNA form, the CDR3 reads TGTGCCAGCAGCCAGACTAACTCGAGCTCCTACAATGAGCAGTTCTTC. Residues: CASSQTNSSSYNEQFF.